This passage covers 14 T cell receptor beta chains from one sample sequenced in a study of T cell changes during pregnancy in multiple sclerosis. The data were produced by immunoSEQ multiplex PCR, yet TCRdb's version contains in-frame clones alone and is incomplete. The top ten clones hold under 0.9% of a sample with fewer than 50,000 clones, about 90% of them seen once. The material was CD4+ T cells from peripheral blood mononuclear cells, obtained in the third trimester of pregnancy. Every receptor here comes from a female donor with multiple sclerosis, enrolled in a pregnancy study.

The chain uses TRBV2 and TRBJ2-7; D is perhaps TRBD1 (6 bases). The CDR3 is 12 residues long. CDR1 and CDR2 (germline): SNHLY, FYNNEI. Trimming pared 5 bases from V and 2 bases from J, leaving 7 bases between. The chain's CDR3 is CASSSGAYEQYF. Here the CDR3 DNA reads TGTGCCAGCAGTTCAGGGGCCTACGAGCAGTACTTC.

The sample holds a few counts of this clone. The rearrangement joins TRBV29-1 to TRBJ2-7, with TRBD2 matching 10 bases. The CDR3 spans 12 residues. V was pared by 5 bases and J by 3 bases, with 1 base of the junction left unmatched. Per the germline V gene, CDR1 is SQVTM and CDR2 is ANQGSEA. This CDR3 reads CSVRTSGYEQYF. The CDR3, as DNA: TGCAGCGTTCGGACTAGCGGCTACGAGCAGTACTTC.

The chain is built from TRBV6-5 and TRBJ1-2, with D possibly being TRBD1 (5 bases). The V and J ends lost 8 bases and 5 bases respectively, with 15 bases between them. The length of the CDR3 is 13 residues. CDR1 and CDR2 from the germline V gene are MNHEY and SVGAGI. The CDR3 sequence: CASGTPRSYGYTF. The CDR3 DNA reads as TGTGCCAGCGGGACTCCGAGGTCATATGGCTACACCTTC.

The chain employs TRBV11-2 and TRBJ2-3, with TRBD2 identical over 7 bases. Losses at the gene ends were 7 bases for V and 5 bases for J; bases not matched to a gene: 12. This CDR3 comprises 15 residues. The germline V gene has CDR1 SGHAT and CDR2 FQNNGV. CDR3 loop: CASTPSGGSRDTQYF. The CDR3 DNA reads as TGTGCCAGCACCCCCTCGGGCGGGAGTAGAGATACGCAGTATTTT.

This clone was seen a single time. The chain combines TRBV7-9 with TRBJ2-6; 10 bases are shared with TRBD1. This CDR3 is 18 amino acids long. Germline CDR1 and CDR2: SEHNR and FQNEAQ (reference sequence). The V gene end was trimmed by 6 bases and the J gene end by 1 base; junction bases not matched to a gene: 9. The CDR3, as DNA: TGTGCCAGCAGACCCGGACAGGGGGGCACTTCTGGGGCCAACGTCCTGACTTTC. Translated, it gives CASRPGQGGTSGANVLTF. Full variable domain (rest looked up from reference TRBV7-9 and TRBJ2-6): DTGVSQNPRHKITKRGQNVTFRCDPISEHNRLYWYRQTLGQGPEFLTYFQNEAQLEKSRLLSDRFSAERPKGSFSTLEIQRTEQGDSAMYLCASRPGQGGTSGANVLTFGAGSRLTVL.

The rearrangement joins TRBV12-5 to TRBJ1-2; D is possibly TRBD1 (5 bases). This CDR3 comprises 12 residues. V was clipped by 6 bases and J by 5 bases, with 10 bases between them. Germline V gives CDR1 LGHNT, CDR2 FRNRAP. The CDR3 sequence is CASGLQVYGYTF. In nucleotides, the CDR3 is TGTGCTAGTGGCCTACAGGTTTATGGCTACACCTTC.

This rearrangement joins TRBV6-1 to TRBJ1-1; 8 nucleotides align to TRBD1. V shed 9 bases, J shed 1 base, and the junction held 7 bases outside the gene matches. The CDR3 has 14 amino acids. CDR1 is MNHNS, CDR2 SASEGT, per germline. CDR3 amino acids: CASQGAGWNTEAFF. CDR3 sequence (DNA): TGTGCCAGTCAGGGGGCGGGGTGGAACACTGAAGCTTTCTTT.

The chain links TRBV9 to TRBJ2-7, with TRBD2 identical over 10 bases. Germline loops: CDR1 SGDLS, CDR2 YYNGEE. The V segment lost 4 bases and the J segment 3 bases; nucleotides outside the gene matches: 13. The CDR3 extends over 17 amino acids. CDR3 DNA: TGTGCCAGCAGCCTCGGGGAGGGAGCGGGAGGGCTCTACGAGCAGTACTTC. The encoded protein is CASSLGEGAGGLYEQYF.

The J gene is TRBJ2-7, the V gene TRBV4-1; 9 nucleotides line up with TRBD1. V shed 4 bases, J shed 5 bases, and the junction held 12 bases outside the gene matches. Germline CDR1 is MGHRA and CDR2 is YSYEKL. This CDR3 comprises 16 residues. The CDR3 DNA follows: TGCGCCAGCAGCCGCTCGGGACAGGGAGGTTCCAACGAGCAGTACTTC. Amino acid sequence: CASSRSGQGGSNEQYF.

J is TRBJ2-3 and V is TRBV4-1; 8 nucleotides match TRBD2. CDR1 and CDR2 (germline): MGHRA, YSYEKL. V lost 1 base and J lost 0; bases outside the gene matches: 3. This CDR3 has 16 residues. The CDR3 nucleotides are TGCGCCAGCAGCCAAGTGTCTAGCGGGAGCACAGATACGCAGTATTTT. This gives the protein CASSQVSSGSTDTQYF.

This chain uses TRBV7-9 with TRBJ2-7; D is possibly TRBD2 (5 bases). V was clipped by 3 bases and J by 3 bases, with 9 bases between them. CDR3 length: 13 amino acids. Looked up from germline, CDR1 is SEHNR and CDR2 is FQNEAQ (reference sequence). The CDR3: CASSLEENYEQYF. The DNA of the CDR3 is TGTGCCAGCAGCTTGGAGGAGAACTACGAGCAGTACTTC.

The chain has TRBV11-1 and TRBJ2-6; the match to TRBD1 covers 7 bases. Germline V gene sequence: CDR1 SGHAT, CDR2 FQDESV (reference sequence). The ends lost 5 bases at V and 2 bases at J; junction bases unmatched: 6. The CDR3 is made up of 16 amino acids. The CDR3 sequence is CASSLTGTAGANVLTF. For the CDR3, the DNA is TGTGCCAGCAGCCTGACAGGGACCGCTGGGGCCAACGTCCTGACTTTC. The whole variable domain, remainder taken from reference TRBV11-1 and TRBJ2-6, is EAEVAQSPRYKITEKSQAVAFWCDPISGHATLYWYRQILGQGPELLVQFQDESVVDDSQLPKDRFSAERLKGVDSTLKIQPAELGDSAMYLCASSLTGTAGANVLTFGAGSRLTVL.

There are a few counts of this clone. The chain has TRBV10-2 and TRBJ2-5; D not resolved. Trimming took 4 bases from V and 0 from J, leaving 9 bases between them. The CDR3 runs 14 residues. CDR1 is WSHSY and CDR2 is SAAADI in the germline V gene. Here the CDR3 DNA reads TGCGCCAGCAGTGGAACGGAGTACCAAGAGACCCAGTACTTC. This codes for CASSGTEYQETQYF.

As concerns this clone: One end of the junction is discordant with germline, which a read error may explain. This chain uses TRBV6-1 with TRBJ2-5, with 8 bases lining up with TRBD1. The CDR3 consists of 14 residues. Per germline, CDR1 MNHNS and CDR2 SASEGT. The CDR3 sequence: CASSGGTGQGTQYF. CDR3 DNA sequence: TGTGCCAGCAGTGGCGGGACAGGCCAAGGGACCCAGTACTTC.